This is a list of T cell receptor beta chains from one sample in a study of PD-L1 blockade in urothelial cancer. Libraries were prepared by immunoSEQ multiplex PCR; TCRdb keeps only in-frame clonotypes and omits some of them. The sample records about 50,000 clones, 84% being singletons. The sample consisted of PBMCs, taken around atezolizumab (anti-PD-L1) treatment. These receptors came from a man between 65 and 85 years old with urothelial cancer. Each CDR3 is given with its conserved first and last residue. The D gene is left open where the match is weak. A row's size may be missing; if present it is once, few, many or a size class.

size: .
D: .
V: TRBV13
J: TRBJ1-1
CDR3: CASSPPTGRLTEAFF
DNA: TGTGCCAGCAGCCCTCCGACGGGGAGGCTGACTGAAGCTTTCTTT

size: few
D: TRBD1
V: TRBV5-1
J: TRBJ2-3
CDR3: CASRRDSFTDTQYF
DNA: TGCGCCAGCAGACGGGACAGCTTCACAGATACGCAGTATTTT

size: .
D: .
V: TRBV6-1
J: TRBJ1-2
CDR3: CAEGDTSNGYTF
DNA: TGTGCCGAAGGGGACACTTCCAATGGCTACACCTTC

size: .
D: .
V: TRBV6-1
J: TRBJ1-1
CDR3: CASGRRWDTEAFF
DNA: TGTGCCAGCGGGAGACGTTGGGACACTGAAGCTTTCTTT

size: .
D: .
V: TRBV15
J: TRBJ2-7
CDR3: CATSRDDTGTYEQYF
DNA: TGTGCCACCAGCAGAGATGATACAGGGACCTACGAGCAGTACTTC

size: .
D: .
V: TRBV4-3
J: TRBJ2-2
CDR3: CASSQEVRRRNTGELFF
DNA: TGCGCCAGCAGCCAAGAAGTAAGGCGGCGTAACACCGGGGAGCTGTTTTTT

size: .
D: TRBD1
V: TRBV5-1
J: TRBJ1-2
CDR3: CASSQGQGSQTGYGYTF
DNA: TGCGCCAGCAGCCAAGGACAGGGATCCCAAACAGGGTATGGCTACACCTTC

size: .
D: .
V: TRBV28
J: TRBJ1-1
CDR3: CASIDQSNTEAFF
DNA: TGTGCCAGCATCGATCAGTCGAACACTGAAGCTTTCTTT

size: .
D: .
V: TRBV27
J: TRBJ1-2
CDR3: CASSSGWFGYTF
DNA: TGTGCCAGCAGTTCGGGGTGGTTTGGCTACACCTTC

size: .
D: .
V: TRBV7-2
J: TRBJ2-2
CDR3: CASSLNRNTGELFF
DNA: TGTGCCAGCAGCTTAAACAGAAACACCGGGGAGCTGTTTTTT

size: .
D: .
V: TRBV28
J: TRBJ2-6
CDR3: CASSLWGRSGANVLTF
DNA: TGTGCCAGCAGTTTATGGGGGCGCTCTGGGGCCAACGTCCTGACTTTC

size: .
D: .
V: TRBV6-6
J: TRBJ1-2
CDR3: CASSYSGRGYTF
DNA: TGTGCCAGCAGTTACTCTGGGCGCGGCTACACCTTC

size: .
D: TRBD1
V: TRBV11-1
J: TRBJ1-2
CDR3: CASSSPGQGLAGYTF
DNA: TGTGCCAGCAGTAGCCCGGGACAGGGTTTGGCTGGCTACACCTTC

size: .
D: .
V: TRBV30
J: TRBJ1-6
CDR3: CAWRGRLDPNSPLHF
DNA: TGTGCCTGGAGAGGGAGGTTGGACCCTAATTCACCCCTCCACTTT

size: once
D: TRBD2
V: TRBV30
J: TRBJ2-1
CDR3: CAWSPGGGFNEQFF
DNA: TGTGCCTGGAGCCCTGGGGGAGGGTTTAATGAGCAGTTCTTC

size: .
D: .
V: TRBV5-1
J: TRBJ1-5
CDR3: CASSLGVDQPQHF
DNA: TGCGCCAGCAGCTTAGGGGTCGATCAGCCCCAGCATTTT

size: .
D: TRBD1
V: TRBV4-2
J: TRBJ1-4
CDR3: CASSQDPATGEGGKLFF
DNA: TGTGCCAGCAGCCAAGATCCCGCGACAGGGGAGGGTGGAAAACTGTTTTTT

size: .
D: .
V: TRBV7-2
J: TRBJ1-1
CDR3: CASSFPTASEAFF
DNA: TGTGCCAGCAGCTTCCCGACAGCGTCTGAAGCTTTCTTT

size: .
D: .
V: TRBV5-1
J: TRBJ2-4
CDR3: CASSLGQALAKNIQYF
DNA: TGCGCCAGCAGCTTGGGCCAGGCCTTAGCCAAAAACATTCAGTACTTC

size: .
D: TRBD1
V: TRBV29-1
J: TRBJ2-1
CDR3: CSVEDRQGAVNEQFF
DNA: TGCAGCGTTGAAGATAGACAGGGGGCTGTCAATGAGCAGTTCTTC

size: .
D: .
V: TRBV5-1
J: TRBJ1-2
CDR3: CASSWTSNYGYTF
DNA: TGCGCCAGCAGCTGGACTAGTAACTATGGCTACACCTTC

size: .
D: .
V: TRBV5-4
J: TRBJ2-5
CDR3: CAARTYLQETQYF
DNA: TGTGCCGCACGGACTTACCTACAAGAGACCCAGTACTTC

size: .
D: .
V: TRBV5-1
J: TRBJ2-3
CDR3: CASSLTGRGASTDTQYF
DNA: TGCGCCAGCAGCTTGACGGGACGGGGGGCCTCCACAGATACGCAGTATTTT

size: .
D: TRBD1
V: TRBV30
J: TRBJ1-4
CDR3: CAWRAFRDRGVGATNEKLFF
DNA: TGTGCCTGGAGGGCCTTCCGGGACAGGGGAGTTGGAGCAACTAATGAAAAACTGTTTTTT

size: .
D: .
V: TRBV4-3
J: TRBJ2-7
CDR3: CASSQWPAQRPSYEQYF
DNA: TGCGCCAGCAGCCAATGGCCCGCCCAGCGGCCCTCCTACGAGCAGTACTTC

size: .
D: .
V: TRBV6-4
J: TRBJ2-3
CDR3: CASSLGGASTDTQYF
DNA: TGTGCCAGCAGCCTGGGGGGGGCTTCGACAGATACGCAGTATTTT

size: few
D: .
V: TRBV29-1
J: TRBJ1-2
CDR3: CSVRTVYGYTF
DNA: TGCAGCGTGAGGACAGTCTATGGCTACACCTTC

size: .
D: TRBD2
V: TRBV9
J: TRBJ2-3
CDR3: CASSVEGGRTWDTQYF
DNA: TGTGCCAGCAGCGTAGAGGGCGGGAGGACGTGGGATACGCAGTATTTT

size: medium-sized
D: .
V: TRBV28
J: TRBJ1-5
CDR3: CASIQWNSHQPQHF
DNA: TGTGCCAGCATCCAATGGAACAGTCATCAGCCCCAGCATTTT

size: .
D: .
V: TRBV19
J: TRBJ2-2
CDR3: CASRKGAGTGELFF
DNA: TGTGCCAGTAGGAAGGGGGCGGGGACCGGGGAGCTGTTTTTT

size: few
D: .
V: TRBV4-3
J: TRBJ1-5
CDR3: CASSPDTGFQPQHF
DNA: TGCGCCAGCAGCCCAGACACAGGGTTCCAGCCCCAGCATTTT

size: .
D: .
V: TRBV4-2
J: TRBJ2-1
CDR3: CASSPGTVYNEQFF
DNA: TGTGCCAGCAGTCCCGGGACTGTTTACAATGAGCAGTTCTTC

size: .
D: TRBD1
V: TRBV7-2
J: TRBJ1-5
CDR3: CASSRGQGAHQPQHF
DNA: TGTGCCAGCAGCAGGGGACAGGGGGCCCATCAGCCCCAGCATTTT

size: .
D: .
V: TRBV5-1
J: TRBJ1-1
CDR3: CASSQGLPRSTEAFF
DNA: TGCGCCAGCAGCCAGGGACTCCCCCGGAGCACTGAAGCTTTCTTT

size: .
D: .
V: TRBV9
J: TRBJ1-2
CDR3: CASSVGDTNYGYTF
DNA: TGTGCCAGCAGCGTAGGAGACACCAACTATGGCTACACCTTC